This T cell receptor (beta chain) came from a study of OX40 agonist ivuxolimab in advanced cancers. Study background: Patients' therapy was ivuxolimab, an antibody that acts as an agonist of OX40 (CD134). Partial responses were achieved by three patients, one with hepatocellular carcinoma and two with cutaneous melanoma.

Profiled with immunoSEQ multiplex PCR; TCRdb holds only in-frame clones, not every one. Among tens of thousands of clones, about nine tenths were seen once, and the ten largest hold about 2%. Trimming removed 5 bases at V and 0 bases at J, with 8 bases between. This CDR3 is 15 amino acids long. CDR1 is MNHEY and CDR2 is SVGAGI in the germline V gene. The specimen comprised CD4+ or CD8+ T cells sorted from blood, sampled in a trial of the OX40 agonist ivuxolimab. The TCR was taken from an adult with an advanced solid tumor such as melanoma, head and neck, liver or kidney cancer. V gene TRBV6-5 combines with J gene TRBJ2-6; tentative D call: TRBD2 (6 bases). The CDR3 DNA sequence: TGTGCCAGCAGTCTAGCGTACTCTGGGGCCAACGTCCTGACTTTC. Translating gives CASSLAYSGANVLTF.